This passage covers 28 T cell receptor beta chains from one sample sequenced in a study of response to subunit inactivated influenza vaccine. TCRdb re-called the RT-PCR reads through MiXCR, storing one row per CDR3 protein. The sample holds 500,000 to 600,000 distinct CDR3 sequences, 7.6% seen once. This specimen consisted of PBMCs from blood, obtained roughly 24 months after vaccination. These receptors all stem from a man aged 45 to 70 who received an inactivated influenza vaccine.

This clonotype was counted at least ten times. The gene calls are TRBV20-1 and TRBJ2-3; 9 nucleotides line up with TRBD1. V lost 6 bases to trimming and J lost 4 bases; unmatched junction nucleotides: 8. The CDR3 consists of 14 residues. Germline V gene lookup returns CDR1 DFQATT and CDR2 SNEGSKA (reference sequence). The CDR3 is CSAIRDRAPDTQYF. Here the CDR3 DNA reads TGCAGTGCAATCCGGGACAGGGCCCCAGATACGCAGTATTTT.

The chain is built from TRBV7-8 and TRBJ2-1, with D uncertain. The germline V and J ends were trimmed by 7 bases and 8 bases, with 12 bases remaining between them. From germline, CDR1 is SGHVS and CDR2 FQNEAQ. The CDR3 loop spans 12 amino acids. As DNA, the CDR3 is TGTGCCAGCACGACGATTCTCGATGAGCAGTTCTTC. This codes for CASTTILDEQFF.

This clonotype was observed a handful of times. For the CDR3, the DNA is TGTGCCAGCAGCTGGGGACTAGCGGGACACTCCTACAATGAGCAGTTCTTC. This gives the protein CASSWGLAGHSYNEQFF. V usage is TRBV11-2 and J usage is TRBJ2-1; the match to TRBD2 covers 13 bases. J lost 0 bases, V lost 4 bases, and 3 bases had no gene match. Germline V gene data show CDR1 as SGHAT and CDR2 as FQNNGV. This CDR3 contains 17 residues. Together with reference TRBV11-2 and TRBJ2-1, the CDR3 gives the full variable domain: EAGVAQSPRYKIIEKRQSVAFWCNPISGHATLYWYQQILGQGPKLLIQFQNNGVVDDSQLPKDRFSAERLKGVDSTLKIQPAKLEDSAVYLCASSWGLAGHSYNEQFFGPGTRLTVL.

For this clonotype: An end of the junction differs from the germline gene, which may be a read error. The chain employs TRBV7-9 and TRBJ1-2; 7 bases are shared with TRBD1. This CDR3 contains 16 residues. Germline V gives CDR1 SEHNR, CDR2 FQNEAQ (reference sequence). The CDR3 nucleotides are TGTGCCAGCAGCTCGGGACAGCCTTTAAGCGGAGAAGGCTGCACCTTC. This sequence encodes CASSSGQPLSGEGCTF.

This clonotype was observed a few times. The V call is TRBV20-1, the J call TRBJ2-7; perhaps TRBD2 as D (6 bases). Trimming took 2 bases from V and 1 from J, leaving 12 bases between them. CDR3 length: 14 amino acids. Germline-derived CDR1 and CDR2 are DFQATT and SNEGSKA (reference sequence). The CDR3 DNA follows: TGCAGTGCTAGATCCGGGGGATGGTCCTACGAGCAGTACTTC. This gives the protein CSARSGGWSYEQYF.

This clonotype was recorded a few times. V gene TRBV20-1 combines with J gene TRBJ1-2; tentatively, D is TRBD1 (5 bases). Trimming took off 0 bases at V and 5 bases at J, with 10 bases between the two ends. The V gene's germline CDR1 is DFQATT and CDR2 SNEGSKA (reference sequence). CDR3 length: 13 residues. The CDR3 DNA follows: TGCAGTGCTAGAGACCCGGACAAATATGGCTACACCTTC. Residues: CSARDPDKYGYTF.

This clonotype was recorded at least ten times. J is TRBJ2-7 and V is TRBV4-2, with 8 positions matching TRBD1. The V segment lost 1 base and the J segment 5 bases; nucleotides outside the gene matches: 7. Germline CDR1 LGHNA, CDR2 YNFKEQ. CDR3 length: 15 amino acids. The CDR3 spells CASSQATGVGNEQYF. DNA of the CDR3: TGTGCCAGCAGCCAAGCGACAGGGGTAGGGAACGAGCAGTACTTC.

In its sample, this clonotype was seen a few times. This chain joins TRBV20-1 and TRBJ2-1; weak D call: TRBD2 (6 bases). This CDR3 has 14 residues. The V gene lost 6 bases and the J gene lost 3 bases, with 15 bases spanning the gap. Germline loops: CDR1 DFQATT, CDR2 SNEGSKA (reference sequence). The CDR3 DNA sequence: TGCAGTGCCCTCGGGGACTCCTTCTACAATGAGCAGTTCTTC. Translated: CSALGDSFYNEQFF.

The V call is TRBV7-8, the J call TRBJ1-5, with D perhaps TRBD1 (5 bases). Trimming stripped 5 bases from V and 5 bases from J, with 16 bases between. Germline assignment: CDR1 SGHVS and CDR2 FQNEAQ. The CDR3 runs 15 residues. The CDR3 bases are TGTGCCAGCAGCCTGGTGGGGACGAACGATCAGCCCCAGCATTTT. Translated: CASSLVGTNDQPQHF.

The chain carries TRBV4-1 and TRBJ2-2, with 12 bases matching TRBD1. Germline V lookup: CDR1 MGHRA, CDR2 YSYEKL. Trimming took 3 bases from V and 2 from J; bases not matched to a gene: 4. The length of the CDR3 is 17 residues. CDR3 loop: CASSHGDRGRNTGELFF. DNA for the CDR3: TGCGCCAGCAGCCACGGGGACAGGGGGCGCAACACCGGGGAGCTGTTTTTT.

In its sample, this clonotype was seen a few times. This chain links TRBV5-6 with TRBJ2-1; D remains unclear. Deletions cut 0 bases from V and 6 bases from J, with 16 bases between. Germline CDR1 and CDR2: SGHDT and YYEEEE. This CDR3 has 16 amino acids. The CDR3 protein is CASSLDPILKGNEQFF. The CDR3 DNA reads as TGTGCCAGCAGCTTGGACCCGATCCTCAAGGGCAATGAGCAGTTCTTC. Combining the CDR3 with reference TRBV5-6 and TRBJ2-1 gives the whole variable domain DAGVTQSPTHLIKTRGQQVTLRCSPKSGHDTVSWYQQALGQGPQFIFQYYEEEERQRGNFPDRFSGHQFPNYSSELNVNALLLGDSALYLCASSLDPILKGNEQFFGPGTRLTVL.

This clonotype came up a few times. V is TRBV4-1 and J is TRBJ2-1; 10 positions agree with TRBD1. After removal of 1 base from V and 9 bases from J, the junction contained 12 bases not matched to a gene. This CDR3 contains 17 residues. Germline CDR1 reads MGHRA; CDR2 reads YSYEKL. CDR3 nucleotides: TGCGCCAGCAGCCAAGGGGGGGGACAGGGGTCGACTTTTGAGCAGTTCTTC. Encoded protein: CASSQGGGQGSTFEQFF.

This clonotype has more than one count but fewer than ten. V gene TRBV11-1 combines with J gene TRBJ2-1; 12 nucleotides line up with TRBD2. CDR1 is SGHAT and CDR2 is FQDESV in the germline V gene (reference sequence). V trimming: 1 base; J trimming: 0 bases; junction bases outside the gene matches: 13. This CDR3 comprises 21 residues. The CDR3 loop reads CASSLGTGVTSGRSSYNEQFF. CDR3 coding DNA: TGTGCCAGCAGCTTAGGGACCGGGGTGACTAGCGGGAGAAGCTCCTACAATGAGCAGTTCTTC.

In this sample, this clonotype turned up many times. V and J are TRBV21-1 and TRBJ2-1; TRBD1 was called by the table and not checked on the DNA. TRBV21-1 is a pseudogene locus. This CDR3 is built from 18 residues. CDR3 amino acids: CASTRALSARWPYNEQFF. Here the CDR3 DNA reads TGTGCCAGCACCCGCGCCCTTAGCGCACGCTGGCCCTACAATGAGCAGTTCTTC.

The chain has TRBV20-1 and TRBJ2-1; D could derive from TRBD1 or TRBD2 (5 bases each). V was cut by 5 bases and J by 4 bases, with 15 bases left in between. Per the germline V gene, CDR1 is DFQATT and CDR2 is SNEGSKA (reference sequence). This CDR3 comprises 14 residues. The CDR3 loop reads CSAPALGVYNEQFF. CDR3 DNA sequence: TGCAGTGCTCCCGCCCTGGGGGTTTACAATGAGCAGTTCTTC.

This clonotype was found a few times. The rearrangement uses TRBV12-3 or TRBV12-4 and TRBJ1-6, with TRBD1 matching 7 bases. Trimming removed 4 bases from V and 5 bases from J; junction bases left unmatched: 5. There are 15 residues in the CDR3. CDR3 loop: CASSSRDSNNSPLHF. CDR3 nucleotide sequence: TGTGCCAGCAGTTCCCGGGACAGCAATAATTCACCCCTCCACTTT.

This chain uses TRBV15 with TRBJ1-2, with unresolved D. The CDR3 has 13 amino acids. Trimming removed 5 bases from V and 2 bases from J, with 9 bases in between. Germline CDR1 LNHNV, CDR2 YYDKDF (reference sequence). The CDR3 sequence: CATSYDGNYGYTF. CDR3 coding DNA: TGTGCCACCAGCTATGACGGGAACTATGGCTACACCTTC.

This clonotype turned up a few times. The rearrangement uses TRBV19 and TRBJ2-2; D possibly uses TRBD1 or TRBD2 (5 bases each). The CDR3 totals 15 residues. Germline CDR1 is LNHDA and CDR2 is SQIVND (reference sequence). V was clipped by 10 bases and J by 1 base, with 16 bases between them. This CDR3 is CATSGPAGNTGELFF. The CDR3 region has the DNA TGTGCCACCTCGGGGCCCGCTGGGAACACCGGGGAGCTGTTTTTT. Supplemented by reference TRBV19 and TRBJ2-2, the full variable domain reads DGGITQSPKYLFRKEGQNVTLSCEQNLNHDAMYWYRQDPGQGLRLIYYSQIVNDFQKGDIAEGYSVSREKKESFPLTVTSAQKNPTAFYLCATSGPAGNTGELFFGEGSRLTVL.

There are many counts of this clonotype. The J gene is TRBJ2-1, the V gene TRBV5-6, with 14 bases aligning to TRBD2. The J segment lost 4 bases and the V segment lost 4 bases, leaving 13 bases of the junction unmatched. The germline V gene encodes CDR1 SGHDT and CDR2 YYEEEE. The CDR3 sequence is 19 residues long. DNA for the CDR3: TGTGCCAGCAGCCCGACGACTAGCGGGAGGGCCAGAGGTTACAATGAGCAGTTCTTC. Its protein product is CASSPTTSGRARGYNEQFF.

V gene TRBV5-5 combines with J gene TRBJ2-2; D gene unclear. CDR1 is SGHKS and CDR2 is YYEKEE in the germline V gene (reference sequence). Trimming took 7 bases from V and 1 from J, leaving 8 bases between them. The CDR3 loop spans 13 amino acids. As DNA, the CDR3 is TGTGCCAGCCGAACGCAGAACACCGGGGAGCTGTTTTTT. Residues: CASRTQNTGELFF.

This sequence joins TRBV5-1 and TRBJ2-3, with 7 bases matching TRBD2. The CDR3 covers 16 residues. Germline CDR1 and CDR2: SGHRS and YFSETQ. J lost 0 bases, V lost 0 bases, and 4 bases had no gene match. CDR3 bases: TGCGCCAGCAGCTTGGAGCCGACTAGCAGCACAGATACGCAGTATTTT. Residues: CASSLEPTSSTDTQYF.

This clonotype showed up just a few times. The chain combines TRBV20-1 with TRBJ2-7, with 11 bases lining up with TRBD1. This CDR3 spans 20 amino acids. Per germline, CDR1 DFQATT and CDR2 SNEGSKA (reference sequence). V lost 0 bases, J lost 2 bases, and 18 bases stayed unmatched. CDR3 DNA sequence: TGCAGTGCTAGAGATCATCTCCGGACAGGGGGCCCTGGAGCCCCCTACGAGCAGTACTTC. It is translated as CSARDHLRTGGPGAPYEQYF.

This clonotype has more than one count but fewer than ten. The rearrangement uses TRBV4-3 and TRBJ2-1; TRBD1 matches 11 bases. With V trimmed by 5 bases and J by 10 bases, 10 bases remained unmatched. Germline V gene data show CDR1 as LGHNA and CDR2 as YSLEER. CDR3 length: 15 amino acids. The DNA for the CDR3 is TGCGCCAGCAGCATAACCGGGACAGGGGGAATCGAGCAGTTCTTC. Its protein product is CASSITGTGGIEQFF.

This clonotype was seen more than once but under ten times. The chain has TRBV18 and TRBJ2-7; the D gene is possibly TRBD1 (5 bases). The CDR3 is 15 residues long. Trimming took off 1 base at V and 0 bases at J, with 10 bases between the two ends. Germline V lookup: CDR1 KGHSH, CDR2 LQKENI. CDR3 DNA sequence: TGTGCCAGCTCACCACGGGGCAGGAGCTCCTACGAGCAGTACTTC. This encodes CASSPRGRSSYEQYF.

The CDR3 here is CASSERQLAKNIQYF. As DNA, the CDR3 is TGTGCCAGCAGTGAAAGGCAGTTAGCCAAAAACATTCAGTACTTC. The chain joins TRBV2 to TRBJ2-4; unclear D gene. There are 15 residues in the CDR3. Germline CDR1 and CDR2: SNHLY and FYNNEI. Trimming took 2 bases from V and 0 from J, leaving 8 bases between them. Drawing the rest from reference TRBV2 and TRBJ2-4, the complete variable domain is EPEVTQTPSHQVTQMGQEVILRCVPISNHLYFYWYRQILGQKVEFLVSFYNNEISEKSEIFDDQFSVERPDGSNFTLKIRSTKLEDSAMYFCASSERQLAKNIQYFGAGTRLSVL.

The rearrangement uses TRBV9 and TRBJ2-1, with no clear D. V lost 4 bases, J lost 9 bases, and 11 bases lay in between. This CDR3 comprises 12 residues. Germline V gene sequence: CDR1 SGDLS, CDR2 YYNGEE. The CDR3 sequence is CASSTPTFEQFF. In DNA, the CDR3 is TGTGCCAGCAGCACCCCGACGTTTGAGCAGTTCTTC.

The rearrangement uses TRBV5-1 and TRBJ2-6; D remains unclear. V was shortened by 4 bases and J by 6 bases, with 14 bases between the two germline ends. This CDR3 is built from 15 residues. Looked up from germline, CDR1 is SGHRS and CDR2 is YFSETQ. CDR3 residues: CASSAEISAANVLTF. The CDR3 DNA is TGCGCCAGCAGCGCAGAGATAAGTGCGGCCAACGTCCTGACTTTC. Full variable domain (outside the CDR3, taken from reference TRBV5-1 and TRBJ2-6): KAGVTQTPRYLIKTRGQQVTLSCSPISGHRSVSWYQQTPGQGLQFLFEYFSETQRNKGNFPGRFSGRQFSNSRSEMNVSTLELGDSALYLCASSAEISAANVLTFGAGSRLTVL.

This chain links TRBV9 with TRBJ1-4; D is unresolved. Germline V gene sequence: CDR1 SGDLS, CDR2 YYNGEE. The CDR3 is made up of 15 amino acids. The V end was cut by 0 bases, the J end by 5 bases, with 11 bases between. CDR3 in amino acids: CASSVDGYPNEKLFF. In DNA, the CDR3 is TGTGCCAGCAGCGTAGACGGGTACCCGAATGAAAAACTGTTTTTT.